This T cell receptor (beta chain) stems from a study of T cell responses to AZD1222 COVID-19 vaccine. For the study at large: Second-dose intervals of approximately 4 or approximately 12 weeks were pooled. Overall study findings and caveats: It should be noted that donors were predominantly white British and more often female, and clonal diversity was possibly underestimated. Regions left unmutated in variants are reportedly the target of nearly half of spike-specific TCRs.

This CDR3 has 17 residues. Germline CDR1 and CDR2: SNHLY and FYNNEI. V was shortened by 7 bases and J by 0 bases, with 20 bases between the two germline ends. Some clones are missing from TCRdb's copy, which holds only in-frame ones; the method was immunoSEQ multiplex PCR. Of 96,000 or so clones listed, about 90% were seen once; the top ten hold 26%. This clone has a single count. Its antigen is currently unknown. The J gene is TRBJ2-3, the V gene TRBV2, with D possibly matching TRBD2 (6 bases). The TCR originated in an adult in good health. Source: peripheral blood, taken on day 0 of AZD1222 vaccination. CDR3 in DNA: TGTGCCAGCACGGGGTCGGCGGGGACCACTAGCACAGATACGCAGTATTTT. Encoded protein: CASTGSAGTTSTDTQYF.